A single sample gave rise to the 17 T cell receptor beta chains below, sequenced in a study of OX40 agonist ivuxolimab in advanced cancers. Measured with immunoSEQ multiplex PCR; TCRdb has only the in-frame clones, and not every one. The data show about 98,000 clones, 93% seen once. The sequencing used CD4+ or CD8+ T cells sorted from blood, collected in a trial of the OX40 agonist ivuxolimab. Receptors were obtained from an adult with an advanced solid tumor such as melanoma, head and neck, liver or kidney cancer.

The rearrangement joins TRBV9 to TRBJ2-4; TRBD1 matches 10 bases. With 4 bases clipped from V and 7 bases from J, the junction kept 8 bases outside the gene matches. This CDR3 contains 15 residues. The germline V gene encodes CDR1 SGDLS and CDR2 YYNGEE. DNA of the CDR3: TGTGCCAGCAGCCCGGGACAGGGGATATGGAACATTCAGTACTTC. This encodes CASSPGQGIWNIQYF.

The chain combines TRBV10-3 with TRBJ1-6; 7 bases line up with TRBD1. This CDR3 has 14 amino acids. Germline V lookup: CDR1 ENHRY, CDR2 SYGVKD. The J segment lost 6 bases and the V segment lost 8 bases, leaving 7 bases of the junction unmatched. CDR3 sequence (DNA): TGTGCCATCGCGGTTGACAGGGTTAATTCACCCCTCCACTTT. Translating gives CAIAVDRVNSPLHF.

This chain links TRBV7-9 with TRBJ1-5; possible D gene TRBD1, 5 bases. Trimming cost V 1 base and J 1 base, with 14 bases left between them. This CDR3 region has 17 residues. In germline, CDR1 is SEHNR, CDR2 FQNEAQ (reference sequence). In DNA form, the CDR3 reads TGTGCCAGCAGCTTAGGGACACTAGAACTGAGCAATCAGCCCCAGCATTTT. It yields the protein CASSLGTLELSNQPQHF.

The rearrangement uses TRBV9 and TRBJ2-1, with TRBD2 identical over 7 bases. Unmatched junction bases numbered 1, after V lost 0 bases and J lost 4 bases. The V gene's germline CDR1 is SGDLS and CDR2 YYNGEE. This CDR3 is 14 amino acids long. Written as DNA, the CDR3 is TGTGCCAGCAGCGTAGAGGGACTATACAATGAGCAGTTCTTC. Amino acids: CASSVEGLYNEQFF.

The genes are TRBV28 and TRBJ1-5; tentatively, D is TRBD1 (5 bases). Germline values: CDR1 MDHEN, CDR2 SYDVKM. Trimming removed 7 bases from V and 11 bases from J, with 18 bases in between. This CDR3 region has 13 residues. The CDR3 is CASMTPSDRTQHF. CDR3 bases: TGTGCCAGCATGACCCCCTCCGACAGAACCCAGCATTTT.

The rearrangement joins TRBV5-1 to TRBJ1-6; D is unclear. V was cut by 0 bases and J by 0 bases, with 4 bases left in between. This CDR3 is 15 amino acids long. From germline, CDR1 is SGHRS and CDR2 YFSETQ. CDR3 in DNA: TGCGCCAGCAGCTTGGAACTCTCCTATAATTCACCCCTCCACTTT. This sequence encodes CASSLELSYNSPLHF.

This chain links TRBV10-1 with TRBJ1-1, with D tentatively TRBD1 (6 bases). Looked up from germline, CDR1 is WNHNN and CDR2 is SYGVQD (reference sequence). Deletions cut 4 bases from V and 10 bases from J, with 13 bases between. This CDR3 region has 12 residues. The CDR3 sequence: CASSGDRNGAFF. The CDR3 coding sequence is TGCGCCAGCAGTGGCGACAGGAACGGAGCTTTCTTT.

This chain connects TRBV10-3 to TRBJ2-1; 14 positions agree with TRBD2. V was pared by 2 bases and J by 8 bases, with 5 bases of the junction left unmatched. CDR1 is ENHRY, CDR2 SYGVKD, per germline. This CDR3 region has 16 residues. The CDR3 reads CAISEGTSGRAYEQFF. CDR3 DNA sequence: TGTGCCATCAGTGAGGGGACTAGCGGGAGAGCCTATGAGCAGTTCTTC.

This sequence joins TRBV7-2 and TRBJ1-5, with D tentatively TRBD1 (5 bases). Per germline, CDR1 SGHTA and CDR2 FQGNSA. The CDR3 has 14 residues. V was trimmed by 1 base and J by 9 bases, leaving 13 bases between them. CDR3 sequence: CASSLDGGKGPQHF. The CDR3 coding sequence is TGTGCCAGCAGCTTAGACGGGGGGAAGGGGCCCCAGCATTTT.

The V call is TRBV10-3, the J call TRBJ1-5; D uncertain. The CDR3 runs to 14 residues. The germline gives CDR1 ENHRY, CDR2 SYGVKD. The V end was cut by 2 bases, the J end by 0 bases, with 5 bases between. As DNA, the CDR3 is TGTGCCATCAGTGAGGGGTATAGCAATCAGCCCCAGCATTTT. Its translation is CAISEGYSNQPQHF.

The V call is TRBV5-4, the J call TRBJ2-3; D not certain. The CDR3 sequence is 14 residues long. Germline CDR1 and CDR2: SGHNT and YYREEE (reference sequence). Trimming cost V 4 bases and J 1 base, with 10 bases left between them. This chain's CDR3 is CASSQDPGTDTQYF. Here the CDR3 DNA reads TGTGCCAGCAGCCAAGATCCGGGCACAGATACGCAGTATTTT.

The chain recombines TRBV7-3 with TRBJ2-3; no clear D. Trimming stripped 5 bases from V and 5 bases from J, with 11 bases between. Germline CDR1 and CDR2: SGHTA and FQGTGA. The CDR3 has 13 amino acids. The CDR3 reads CASSPIGGDTQYF. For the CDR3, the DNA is TGTGCCAGCAGCCCTATAGGTGGAGATACGCAGTATTTT. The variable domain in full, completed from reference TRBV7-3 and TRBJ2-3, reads GAGVSQTPSNKVTEKGKYVELRCDPISGHTALYWYRQSLGQGPEFLIYFQGTGAADDSGLPNDRFFAVRPEGSVSTLKIQRTERGDSAVYLCASSPIGGDTQYFGPGTRLTVL.

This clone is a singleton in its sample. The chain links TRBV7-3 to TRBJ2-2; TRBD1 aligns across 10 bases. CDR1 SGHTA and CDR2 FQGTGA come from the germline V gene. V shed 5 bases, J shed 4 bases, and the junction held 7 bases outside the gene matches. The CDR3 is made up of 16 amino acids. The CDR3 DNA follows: TGTGCCAGCAGCCCTGGGCGGACAGGGGGCACCGGGGAGCTGTTTTTT. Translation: CASSPGRTGGTGELFF.

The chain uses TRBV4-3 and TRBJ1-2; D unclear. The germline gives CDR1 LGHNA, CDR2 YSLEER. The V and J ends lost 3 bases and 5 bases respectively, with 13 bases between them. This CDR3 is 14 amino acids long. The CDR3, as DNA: TGCGCCAGCAGCCATAACCCTCACCCATATGGCTACACCTTC. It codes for CASSHNPHPYGYTF.

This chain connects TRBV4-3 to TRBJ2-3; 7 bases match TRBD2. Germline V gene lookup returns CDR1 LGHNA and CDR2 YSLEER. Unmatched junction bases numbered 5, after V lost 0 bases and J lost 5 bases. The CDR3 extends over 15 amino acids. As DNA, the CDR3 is TGCGCCAGCAGCCAAGAGGGAGGGCCAATAGATACGCAGTATTTT. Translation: CASSQEGGPIDTQYF.

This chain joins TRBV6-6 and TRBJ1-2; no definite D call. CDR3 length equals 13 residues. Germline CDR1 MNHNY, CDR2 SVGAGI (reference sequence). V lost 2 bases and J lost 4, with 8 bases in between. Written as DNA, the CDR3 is TGTGCCAGCAGTTACCTGGGAGTCTATGGCTACACCTTC. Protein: CASSYLGVYGYTF.

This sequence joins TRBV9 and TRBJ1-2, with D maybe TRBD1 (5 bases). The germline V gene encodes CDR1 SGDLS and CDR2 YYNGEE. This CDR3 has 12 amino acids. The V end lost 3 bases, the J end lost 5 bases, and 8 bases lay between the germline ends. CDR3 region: CASSGPGYGYTF. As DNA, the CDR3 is TGTGCCAGCAGCGGCCCAGGGTATGGCTACACCTTC.